Listed here are 32 T cell receptor beta chains from one sample, sequenced in a study of T cells in tuberculosis. Sequencing used immunoSEQ multiplex PCR; TCRdb keeps in-frame clones, though not all of them. The sample carries 47,000 or so clones, about 95% recorded once. Time point denoted: new active TB diagnosis, blood taken before or within 7 days of starting treatment. The sample in question was PBMCs, obtained at tuberculosis diagnosis. Every receptor here comes from an adult with tuberculosis.

The rearrangement joins TRBV29-1 to TRBJ2-5; 8 nucleotides agree with TRBD2. V lost 3 bases and J lost 5; bases outside the gene matches: 8. The CDR3 has 14 amino acids. The germline V gene encodes CDR1 SQVTM and CDR2 ANQGSEA. This CDR3 is CSVEEVAGRETQYF. CDR3 bases: TGCAGCGTTGAGGAGGTAGCGGGACGGGAGACCCAGTACTTC.

The chain joins TRBV28 to TRBJ2-7; TRBD1 matches at 9 bases. Per the germline V gene, CDR1 is MDHEN and CDR2 is SYDVKM. The CDR3 consists of 13 residues. The junction had 2 bases not matched to a gene; V was cut back by 3 bases and J by 5 bases. The CDR3 is CASSFRDRDEQYF. The CDR3 DNA reads TGTGCCAGCAGTTTCCGGGACAGGGACGAGCAGTACTTC.

This clone was seen more than once but under ten times. The V gene is TRBV6-5, the J gene TRBJ2-3; TRBD2 aligns across 9 bases. The V gene's germline CDR1 is MNHEY and CDR2 SVGAGI. CDR3 length: 14 amino acids. The ends lost 6 bases at V and 8 bases at J; junction bases unmatched: 9. The CDR3 is CASRPGLASSTQYF. DNA for the CDR3: TGTGCCAGCAGGCCGGGACTAGCTTCTAGTACGCAGTATTTT.

This clone was observed a single time. The chain couples TRBV19 to TRBJ1-3; no clear D. Trimming took 6 bases from V and 0 from J, leaving 9 bases between them. CDR3 length: 14 amino acids. The germline CDR1 and CDR2 sequences are LNHDA and SQIVND (reference sequence). CDR3 nucleotides: TGTGCCAGTAGAGATCCGAGCTCTGGAAACACCATATATTTT. As protein: CASRDPSSGNTIYF.

The V and J genes are TRBV28 and TRBJ2-1; tentatively, D is TRBD2 (6 bases). The length of the CDR3 is 15 residues. Germline V gene lookup returns CDR1 MDHEN and CDR2 SYDVKM. Between the trimmed V and J ends, which lost 2 bases and 8 bases, there was a span of 16 bases. CDR3 sequence reads: CASSLPGLRTDEQFF. The DNA of the CDR3 is TGTGCCAGCAGTTTACCGGGACTTCGGACCGATGAGCAGTTCTTC.

This chain joins TRBV5-4 and TRBJ2-5, with 7 bases lining up with TRBD2. CDR3 size: 15 residues. CDR1 and CDR2 (germline): SGHNT, YYREEE (reference sequence). With 0 bases clipped from V and 5 bases from J, the junction kept 7 bases outside the gene matches. The CDR3 nucleotides read TGTGCCAGCAGCTTGGCTAGCGGTGGAGGGGAGACCCAGTACTTC. It translates to CASSLASGGGETQYF.

The chain is built from TRBV2 and TRBJ1-4, with 9 nucleotides matching TRBD1. With V trimmed by 5 bases and J by 14 bases, 3 bases remained unmatched. The CDR3 is 11 residues long. The germline V gene has CDR1 SNHLY and CDR2 FYNNEI. CDR3 protein: CASSIDRGLFF. The DNA for the CDR3 is TGTGCCAGCAGTATAGACAGGGGGCTGTTTTTT.

The CDR3 DNA sequence: TGTGCCAGCAGCTTAGATCTCCCCTACGAGCAGTACTTC. It codes for CASSLDLPYEQYF. V is TRBV11-2 and J is TRBJ2-7; D uncertain. Between the trimmed V and J ends, which lost 0 bases and 2 bases, there was a span of 5 bases. Per germline, CDR1 SGHAT and CDR2 FQNNGV. CDR3 length: 13 amino acids.

The V and J genes are TRBV5-8 and TRBJ2-1; 9 bases line up with TRBD1. CDR1 is SGHTS, CDR2 YDEGEE, per germline. V lost 0 bases to trimming and J lost 5 bases; unmatched junction nucleotides: 6. The CDR3 extends over 16 amino acids. The CDR3 DNA reads as TGTGCCAGCAGCTTGGGCCCCGGGACAGGGAACAATGAGCAGTTCTTC. Amino acids: CASSLGPGTGNNEQFF.

The chain joins TRBV19 to TRBJ2-2; tentative D call: TRBD2 (6 bases). The CDR3 runs to 16 residues. CDR1 is LNHDA and CDR2 is SQIVND in the germline V gene (reference sequence). Trimming pared 7 bases from V and 0 bases from J, leaving 15 bases between. The CDR3 protein is CASMGGYGANTGELFF. The CDR3, as DNA: TGTGCCAGTATGGGGGGATATGGTGCGAACACCGGGGAGCTGTTTTTT.

V usage is TRBV18 and J usage is TRBJ1-3, with TRBD1 matching 7 bases. Germline V gene lookup returns CDR1 KGHSH and CDR2 LQKENI. The CDR3 covers 15 residues. After removal of 3 bases from V and 0 bases from J, the junction contained 2 bases not matched to a gene. CDR3 residues: CASSPGQSSGNTIYF. Written as DNA, the CDR3 is TGTGCCAGCTCACCGGGACAGTCCTCTGGAAACACCATATATTTT.

This rearrangement joins TRBV30 to TRBJ2-7; TRBD1 agrees at 7 bases. Germline-derived CDR1 and CDR2 are GTSNPN and SVGIG (reference sequence). This CDR3 is 13 amino acids long. With 1 base clipped from V and 2 bases from J, the junction kept 2 bases outside the gene matches. The CDR3 DNA reads as TGTGCCTGGAGTGGACAGGGTCCCTACGAGCAGTACTTC. This translates into CAWSGQGPYEQYF.

The genes are TRBV28 and TRBJ1-1; D is perhaps TRBD1 (6 bases). This CDR3 spans 15 amino acids. Germline V gives CDR1 MDHEN, CDR2 SYDVKM. V lost 0 bases to trimming and J lost 5 bases, with 13 bases between them. This chain's CDR3 is CASSLWGRGGTEAFF. The CDR3 region has the DNA TGTGCCAGCAGTTTATGGGGCAGGGGCGGGACTGAAGCTTTCTTT.

This chain links TRBV7-9 with TRBJ1-6, with D perhaps matching TRBD1 (5 bases). The CDR3 loop spans 13 amino acids. The V end was cut by 1 base, the J end by 10 bases, with 8 bases between. Germline assignment: CDR1 SEHNR and CDR2 FQNEAQ (reference sequence). The CDR3 reads CASSLGRDSPLHF. The CDR3 region has the DNA TGTGCCAGCAGCTTAGGGAGGGACTCACCCCTCCACTTT.

This sequence joins TRBV15 and TRBJ2-7; 9 nucleotides align to TRBD2. The CDR3 sequence is 15 residues long. CDR1 and CDR2 from the germline V gene are LNHNV and YYDKDF (reference sequence). After removal of 1 base from V and 7 bases from J, the junction contained 8 bases not matched to a gene. This CDR3 reads CATSRGPAGGREQYF. The CDR3, as DNA: TGTGCCACCAGCAGAGGGCCCGCGGGAGGGCGGGAGCAGTACTTC. Full variable domain (missing parts from reference TRBV15 and TRBJ2-7): DAMVIQNPRYQVTQFGKPVTLSCSQTLNHNVMYWYQQKSSQAPKLLFHYYDKDFNNEADTPDNFQSRRPNTSFCFLDIRSPGLGDTAMYLCATSRGPAGGREQYFGPGTRLTVT.

The chain is built from TRBV6-5 and TRBJ2-7, with 7 bases aligning to TRBD2. V was pared by 8 bases and J by 0 bases, with 10 bases of the junction left unmatched. Germline V gene sequence: CDR1 MNHEY, CDR2 SVGAGI. The length of the CDR3 is 15 residues. The CDR3 bases are TGTGCCAGCGCGCTGGGGGGAGGGCCCTCCTACGAGCAGTACTTC. Its translation: CASALGGGPSYEQYF.

The rearrangement joins TRBV18 to TRBJ2-1; TRBD1 matches at 10 bases. CDR3 length: 14 amino acids. V shed 6 bases and J 5 bases; nucleotides not matched to a gene: 4. Germline CDR1 and CDR2: KGHSH and LQKENI. In DNA, the CDR3 is TGTGCCAGCTCGACGGGACAGGGGAACAATGAGCAGTTCTTC. It encodes CASSTGQGNNEQFF.

The genes are TRBV7-2 and TRBJ2-3; 8 bases line up with TRBD1. V was pared by 1 base and J by 2 bases, with 11 bases of the junction left unmatched. The CDR3 has 18 amino acids. Per germline, CDR1 SGHTA and CDR2 FQGNSA. For the CDR3, the DNA is TGTGCCAGCAGCTTAGGATCCCCGGGACAGGCGAACACAGATACGCAGTATTTT. Its translation is CASSLGSPGQANTDTQYF.

This rearrangement joins TRBV6-5 to TRBJ2-1, with a possible D match to TRBD1 (6 bases). V was shortened by 4 bases and J by 9 bases, with 13 bases between the two germline ends. CDR1 and CDR2 (germline): MNHEY, SVGAGI. CDR3 size: 13 residues. CDR3 sequence reads: CASSFYKQGEQFF. CDR3 sequence (DNA): TGTGCCAGCAGTTTCTACAAACAGGGTGAGCAGTTCTTC.

The chain recombines TRBV4-1 with TRBJ2-1, with TRBD2 matching over 9 bases. The trim removed 4 bases at V and 6 bases at J, leaving 7 bases unmatched. CDR1 is MGHRA and CDR2 is YSYEKL in the germline V gene. The CDR3 spans 15 residues. CDR3 in amino acids: CASSPAGTSINEQFF. The CDR3 coding sequence is TGCGCCAGCAGCCCCGCCGGGACTAGCATCAATGAGCAGTTCTTC.

The chain's CDR3 is CASSFPIVAGEQFF. CDR3 DNA sequence: TGTGCCAGCAGCTTCCCCATCGTAGCGGGAGAGCAGTTCTTC. The chain couples TRBV5-4 to TRBJ2-1, with 8 bases fitting TRBD2. CDR1 and CDR2 from the germline V gene are SGHNT and YYREEE (reference sequence). V dropped 2 bases and J dropped 10; count of bases not matched to a gene: 8. The CDR3 totals 14 residues.

J is TRBJ1-5 and V is TRBV19; D unresolved. The ends were cut back, 3 bases at V and 1 base at J, with 7 bases in the middle. Germline V CDR1 and CDR2: LNHDA, SQIVND (reference sequence). The CDR3 runs 14 residues. DNA for the CDR3: TGTGCCAGTAGTATCCCCAGAAGCAATCAGCCCCAGCATTTT. Its protein product is CASSIPRSNQPQHF.

This clone has a single count. The chain links TRBV29-1 to TRBJ2-2; 10 nucleotides agree with TRBD2. The CDR3 has 13 residues. The junction had 2 bases not matched to a gene; V was cut back by 2 bases and J by 8 bases. In germline, CDR1 is SQVTM, CDR2 ANQGSEA. The CDR3 nucleotides read TGCAGCGTTGAACTAGCGGGAGCAGGGGAGCTGTTTTTT. Translated: CSVELAGAGELFF.

The rearrangement links TRBV25-1 to TRBJ1-3; 9 bases match TRBD1. Germline V gene sequence: CDR1 MGHDK, CDR2 SYGVNS. CDR3 length: 17 residues. V lost 5 bases and J lost 4; bases outside the gene matches: 12. The CDR3 DNA reads as TGTGCCAGCAGTCCAAACCCGCCGGGACAGGGAGGAAACACCATATATTTT. Translated: CASSPNPPGQGGNTIYF. The variable domain in full, with the rest retrieved from reference TRBV25-1 and TRBJ1-3, is EADIYQTPRYLVIGTGKKITLECSQTMGHDKMYWYQQDPGMELHLIHYSYGVNSTEKGDLSSESTVSRIRTEHFPLTLESARPSHTSQYLCASSPNPPGQGGNTIYFGEGSWLTVV.

The V and J genes are TRBV28 and TRBJ2-7; the D is unclear. The CDR3 runs 10 residues. Germline CDR1 MDHEN, CDR2 SYDVKM. The V gene lost 8 bases and the J gene lost 3 bases, with 5 bases spanning the gap. CDR3 region: CASGLYEQYF. CDR3 DNA: TGTGCCAGCGGCCTCTACGAGCAGTACTTC. The full variable domain, completed using reference TRBV28 and TRBJ2-7, is DVKVTQSSRYLVKRTGEKVFLECVQDMDHENMFWYRQDPGLGLRLIYFSYDVKMKEKGDIPEGYSVSREKKERFSLILESASTNQTSMYLCASGLYEQYFGPGTRLTVT.

This sequence joins TRBV28 and TRBJ2-7; the D gene is possibly TRBD2 (6 bases). The length of the CDR3 is 14 residues. Per germline, CDR1 MDHEN and CDR2 SYDVKM. V was trimmed by 7 bases and J by 2 bases, leaving 15 bases between them. CDR3 in amino acids: CASTRGDSTYEQYF. DNA of the CDR3: TGTGCCAGCACCCGAGGGGACTCTACCTACGAGCAGTACTTC.

CDR3 sequence (DNA): TGTGCCAGCAGCTATGAGCGCGACGAGCAGTACTTC. Amino acids: CASSYERDEQYF. V is TRBV6-1 and J is TRBJ2-7, with D unresolved. Trimming removed 6 bases from V and 5 bases from J, with 11 bases in between. CDR1 and CDR2 from the germline V gene are MNHNS and SASEGT. The CDR3 spans 12 residues.

The chain employs TRBV14 and TRBJ2-1, with TRBD2 as a possible D gene (5 bases). V was shortened by 1 base and J by 2 bases, with 15 bases between the two germline ends. The CDR3 is made up of 17 amino acids. Germline loops: CDR1 SGHDN, CDR2 FVKESK. Here the CDR3 DNA reads TGTGCCAGCAGCCAAGGTCGGTCCGGGGTAACCTACAATGAGCAGTTCTTC. It encodes CASSQGRSGVTYNEQFF.

The rearrangement joins TRBV5-4 to TRBJ1-2, with TRBD1 as a possible D gene (6 bases). In germline, CDR1 is SGHNT, CDR2 YYREEE (reference sequence). Trimming pared 0 bases from V and 2 bases from J, leaving 8 bases between. This CDR3 has 14 amino acids. The CDR3 reads CASSLAGQNYGYTF. In DNA, the CDR3 is TGTGCCAGCAGCTTGGCTGGACAGAACTATGGCTACACCTTC. The whole variable domain, filled in from reference TRBV5-4 and TRBJ1-2, reads ETGVTQSPTHLIKTRGQQVTLRCSSQSGHNTVSWYQQALGQGPQFIFQYYREEENGRGNFPPRFSGLQFPNYSSELNVNALELDDSALYLCASSLAGQNYGYTFGSGTRLTVV.

V usage is TRBV29-1 and J usage is TRBJ2-2; the D gene is possibly TRBD1 (6 bases). The CDR3 runs 14 residues. Deletions cut 6 bases from V and 1 base from J, with 12 bases between. Germline V CDR1 and CDR2: SQVTM, ANQGSEA. In DNA, the CDR3 is TGCAGCGTAGCCCGGACAGTGAACACCGGGGAGCTGTTTTTT. Translating it yields CSVARTVNTGELFF.

The V and J genes are TRBV27 and TRBJ2-7; TRBD2 matches at 8 bases. V lost 4 bases and J lost 0; bases outside the gene matches: 17. The CDR3 has 19 amino acids. CDR1 and CDR2 from the germline V gene are MNHEY and SMNVEV (reference sequence). CDR3 DNA sequence: TGTGCCAGCAGTTCCTCCGGGGCGGGAGGACCCGATGACTCCTACGAGCAGTACTTC. It codes for CASSSSGAGGPDDSYEQYF.

In regard to this clone: Other DNA sequences within the sample encode an identical CDR3. The J gene is TRBJ2-1, the V gene TRBV5-1, with 13 positions matching TRBD2. Germline values: CDR1 SGHRS, CDR2 YFSETQ. V gave up 0 bases and J gave up 5 bases; unmatched junction bases: 2. The CDR3 is 16 amino acids. The CDR3 spells CASSLGGTSGNNEQFF. In DNA form, the CDR3 reads TGCGCCAGCAGCTTGGGCGGGACTAGCGGGAACAATGAGCAGTTCTTC.